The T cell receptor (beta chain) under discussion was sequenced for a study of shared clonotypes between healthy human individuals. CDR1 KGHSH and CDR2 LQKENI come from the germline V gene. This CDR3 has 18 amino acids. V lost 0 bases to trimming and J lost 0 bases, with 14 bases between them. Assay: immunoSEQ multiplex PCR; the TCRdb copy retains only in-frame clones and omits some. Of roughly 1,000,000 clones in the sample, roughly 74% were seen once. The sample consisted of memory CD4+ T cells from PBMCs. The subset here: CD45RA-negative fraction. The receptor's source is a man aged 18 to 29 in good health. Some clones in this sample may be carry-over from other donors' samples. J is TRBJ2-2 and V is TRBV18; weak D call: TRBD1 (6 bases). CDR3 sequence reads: CASSPPWTAKANTGELFF. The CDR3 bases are TGTGCCAGCTCACCACCTTGGACAGCCAAAGCGAACACCGGGGAGCTGTTTTTT.